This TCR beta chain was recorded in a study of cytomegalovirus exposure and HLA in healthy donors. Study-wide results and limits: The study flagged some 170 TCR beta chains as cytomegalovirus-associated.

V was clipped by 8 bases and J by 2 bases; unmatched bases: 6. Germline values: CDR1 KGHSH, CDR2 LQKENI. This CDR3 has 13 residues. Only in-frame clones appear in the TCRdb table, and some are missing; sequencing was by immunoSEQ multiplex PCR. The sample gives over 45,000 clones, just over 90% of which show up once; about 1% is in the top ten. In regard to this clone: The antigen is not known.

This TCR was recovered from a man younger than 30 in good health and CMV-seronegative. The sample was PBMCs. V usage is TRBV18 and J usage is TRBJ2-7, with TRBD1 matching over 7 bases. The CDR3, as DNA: TGTGCCAGCCGATGGGACAGCACCTACGAGCAGTACTTC. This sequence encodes CASRWDSTYEQYF.